The 18 T cell receptor beta chains reported below all come from one sample, sequenced in a study of T cells in Graves' hyperthyroidism and ophthalmopathy. Amplified TCR beta CDR3 regions derived from RNA transcripts. The HTBI primer set was used in a first-round RT-PCR of the TCR CDR3. TCRdb re-derived calls from the multiplex PCR reads in MiXCR, one entry per CDR3 protein. The table lists roughly 500,000 distinct CDR3 sequences, roughly 45% of them singletons. Sequenced material: peripheral blood or thyroid tissue (not recorded which). All receptors derive from an adult woman with Graves' disease, either hyperthyroidism or ophthalmopathy (not recorded which).

This clonotype was found a few times. The J gene is TRBJ2-2, the V gene TRBV6-5; D perhaps matches TRBD1 (6 bases). The CDR3 consists of 14 residues. Germline V CDR1 and CDR2: MNHEY, SVGAGI. V shed 2 bases and J shed 6 bases, with 10 bases lying between them. CDR3 region: CASSYVQGAGELFF. CDR3 DNA sequence: TGTGCCAGCAGTTACGTACAGGGAGCCGGGGAGCTGTTTTTT.

A word on this clonotype: Possible read error: a much larger clone is one base away. The chain combines TRBV4-1 with TRBJ1-2; 8 positions agree with TRBD1. V shed 1 base, J shed 1 base, and the junction held 5 bases outside the gene matches. CDR3 length: 16 residues. Looked up from germline, CDR1 is MGHRA and CDR2 is YSYEKL. CDR3: CASSQVYRGSNYGYTF. The CDR3 DNA sequence: TGCGCCAGCAGCCAAGTCTACAGGGGGAGTAACTATGGCTACACCTTC.

This clonotype was counted a few times. This chain links TRBV14 with TRBJ1-1, with D unresolved. The CDR3 totals 13 residues. The V gene's germline CDR1 is SGHDN and CDR2 FVKESK. Trimming cost V 5 bases and J 6 bases, with 13 bases left between them. Written as DNA, the CDR3 is TGTGCCAGCAGCGTCGACGGGAGCCCTGAAGCTTTCTTT. Protein: CASSVDGSPEAFF.

In its sample, this clonotype was seen a few times. A much larger clone differs by one base, so this may be a read error. The chain is built from TRBV7-9 and TRBJ2-7; 7 bases fit TRBD2. The CDR3 runs to 15 residues. Looked up from germline, CDR1 is SEHNR and CDR2 is FQNEAQ (reference sequence). The DNA of the CDR3 is TGTGCCAGCAGCGTAGCTTGGGGGGGGAGTACCGAGCAGTACTTC. As protein: CASSVAWGGSTEQYF.

This clonotype was observed at least ten times. This chain connects TRBV11-2 to TRBJ2-2; 13 nucleotides match TRBD2. The CDR3 consists of 15 residues. J lost 6 bases, V lost 6 bases, and 4 bases had no gene match. Germline-derived CDR1 and CDR2 are SGHAT and FQNNGV. The CDR3 loop is CASRSGTSGAGELFF. CDR3 coding DNA: TGTGCCAGCAGGTCCGGGACTAGCGGGGCCGGGGAGCTGTTTTTT. The full variable domain, completed using reference TRBV11-2 and TRBJ2-2, is EAGVAQSPRYKIIEKRQSVAFWCNPISGHATLYWYQQILGQGPKLLIQFQNNGVVDDSQLPKDRFSAERLKGVDSTLKIQPAKLEDSAVYLCASRSGTSGAGELFFGEGSRLTVL.

A remark on this clonotype: The CDR3 carries no conserved terminal phenylalanine or tryptophan, so it likely arises from a read error. The chain couples TRBV29-1 to TRBJ1-1; 11 bases map to TRBD1. V trimming: 7 bases; J trimming: 2 bases; junction bases outside the gene matches: 6. This CDR3 has 14 amino acids. Germline V gives CDR1 SQVTM, CDR2 ANQGSEA. The DNA for the CDR3 is TGCAGCGCAAGGACAGGGGGCGGAAACACTGAAGCTTTCCTT. Amino acids: CSARTGGGNTEAFL.

CDR3 nucleotides: TGTGCCAGCAGTGCAAAACAGGTTAACTATGGCTACACCTTC. This sequence encodes CASSAKQVNYGYTF. The chain carries TRBV25-1 and TRBJ1-2; TRBD1 might be the D (5 bases). Germline V gene lookup returns CDR1 MGHDK and CDR2 SYGVNS. The CDR3 contains 14 residues. Between the trimmed V and J ends, which lost 4 bases and 1 base, there was a span of 10 bases.

The V call is TRBV2, the J call TRBJ2-7; tentatively, D is TRBD2 (6 bases). V lost 5 bases and J 6 bases, leaving 17 bases between the germline ends. This CDR3 region has 14 residues. Germline V lookup: CDR1 SNHLY, CDR2 FYNNEI. Written as DNA, the CDR3 is TGTGCCAGCAGTTTAACGCGCGGGGCCTCCGAGCAGTACTTC. This translates into CASSLTRGASEQYF.

The chain carries TRBV7-2 and TRBJ1-1, with D perhaps TRBD1 (5 bases). V lost 6 bases to trimming and J lost 1 base, with 15 bases between them. The CDR3 sequence is 15 residues long. Per the germline V gene, CDR1 is SGHTA and CDR2 is FQGNSA. The CDR3 DNA reads as TGTGCCAGCAGTGGAATCGGGACGGCGAACACTGAAGCTTTCTTT. It encodes CASSGIGTANTEAFF.

In its sample, this clonotype was seen a few times. This chain joins TRBV7-3 and TRBJ2-3, with a weak D call TRBD2 (5 bases). From germline, CDR1 is SGHTA and CDR2 FQGTGA. This CDR3 comprises 20 residues. Trimming took 1 base from V and 1 from J, leaving 24 bases between them. This CDR3 is CASSLSALAFRKAGTDTQYF. The CDR3 DNA reads TGTGCCAGCAGCTTAAGTGCCCTAGCTTTCCGCAAGGCGGGCACAGATACGCAGTATTTT.

This rearrangement joins TRBV7-8 to TRBJ1-1, with TRBD1 matching 9 bases. Germline lookup yields CDR1 SGHVS and CDR2 FQNEAQ. CDR3 length: 16 residues. With V trimmed by 1 base and J by 10 bases, 13 bases remained unmatched. The CDR3 nucleotides read TGTGCCAGCAGCTTAGGTCCATTGGGACAGGGACGGTCAGCTTTCTTT. This translates into CASSLGPLGQGRSAFF.

Turning to this clonotype: A single base separates this from a much larger clone, so it may be a read error. The rearrangement uses TRBV5-1 and TRBJ1-1, with 8 nucleotides matching TRBD1. V gave up 3 bases and J gave up 2 bases; unmatched junction bases: 6. The CDR3 totals 15 residues. The V gene's germline CDR1 is SGHRS and CDR2 YFSETQ. The CDR3 coding sequence is TGCGCCAGCAGCTGTAAACAGGGGGTAAACACTGAAGCTTTCTTT. Its protein is CASSCKQGVNTEAFF.

The chain combines TRBV20-1 with TRBJ2-7; D is perhaps TRBD2 (5 bases). CDR3 length equals 11 residues. Germline values: CDR1 DFQATT, CDR2 SNEGSKA (reference sequence). The CDR3 DNA is TGCGCCCGCCGGCGGGCCTACGAGCAGTACTTC. Encoded protein: CARRRAYEQYF.

The chain uses TRBV29-1 and TRBJ2-2, with 11 bases fitting TRBD2. The CDR3 length is 15 residues. Germline lookup yields CDR1 SQVTM and CDR2 ANQGSEA. With 6 bases clipped from V and 5 bases from J, the junction kept 8 bases outside the gene matches. The CDR3, as DNA: TGCAGCGTCGCCGGGACTAGCGGAGTAACCGGGGAGCTGTTTTTT. It translates to CSVAGTSGVTGELFF.

The CDR3, as DNA: TGCAGTGCTAGAGCGGGAGGGAGCACCGGGGAGACCCAGTACTTC. Its protein product is CSARAGGSTGETQYF. The V call is TRBV20-1, the J call TRBJ2-5, with TRBD2 identical over 8 bases. CDR3 length: 15 residues. The V and J ends lost 1 base and 5 bases, in that order; junction bases with no gene match: 9. Germline CDR1 reads DFQATT; CDR2 reads SNEGSKA (reference sequence).

The chain has TRBV6-2 or TRBV6-3 and TRBJ1-2; D is undetermined. V dropped 3 bases and J dropped 4 bases, with 9 bases sitting between them. This CDR3 spans 13 amino acids. Germline CDR1 reads MNHEY; CDR2 reads SVGEGT. In DNA, the CDR3 is TGTGCCAGCAGTTATAAGGATCTCTATGGCTACACCTTC. This translates into CASSYKDLYGYTF.

This clonotype was recorded many times. The chain carries TRBV9 and TRBJ2-5; 7 bases fit TRBD2. The CDR3 contains 15 residues. With 4 bases clipped from V and 4 bases from J, the junction kept 10 bases outside the gene matches. In germline, CDR1 is SGDLS, CDR2 YYNGEE. This CDR3 reads CASSLSWGEGETQYF. The DNA for the CDR3 is TGTGCCAGCAGCCTCTCCTGGGGGGAGGGAGAGACCCAGTACTTC.

The chain recombines TRBV20-1 with TRBJ2-5; D perhaps matches TRBD1 (5 bases). The CDR3 totals 13 residues. With 3 bases removed from V and 2 bases from J, the gap between germline ends came to 10 bases. From germline, CDR1 is DFQATT and CDR2 SNEGSKA (reference sequence). The CDR3 nucleotides read TGCAGTGCTAGGCCCCCAGGGCAAGAGACCCAGTACTTC. It codes for CSARPPGQETQYF.